A single sample gave rise to the 21 T cell receptor beta chains below, sequenced in a study of CD8 T cells in ankylosing spondylitis. Study-wide points: It appeared that ankylosing spondylitis blood was characterized by a TCR beta motif of eight highly homologous variants.

TCRdb re-analysed the 5' RACE reads in MiXCR, keeping a single row per CDR3 protein. This table has around 94,000 distinct CDR3 sequences, approximately 9.6% appearing once. Antigens of these TCRs are unknown. The sequenced sample was blood, either unsorted or a sorted T cell fraction (not recorded which). The source of these receptors is a male donor with ankylosing spondylitis.

V and J are TRBV5-1 and TRBJ2-7, with D perhaps matching TRBD1 (6 bases). CDR3 size: 15 residues. The ends were cut back, 2 bases at V and 2 bases at J, with 14 bases in the middle. The germline gives CDR1 SGHRS, CDR2 YFSETQ. The CDR3, as DNA: TGCGCCAGCAGCTTCGGGACATTAGGGGCCTACGAGCAGTACTTC. Protein sequence: CASSFGTLGAYEQYF.

This clonotype was seen only a few times. The rearrangement joins TRBV6-2 or TRBV6-3 to TRBJ1-5; D unclear. With 9 bases removed from V and 4 bases from J, the gap between germline ends came to 13 bases. The CDR3 is 13 amino acids. Germline V gene sequence: CDR1 MNHEY, CDR2 SVGEGT. For the CDR3, the DNA is TGTGCCAGTCGTCTGTCGCGGAATCAGCCCCAGCATTTT. Translating it yields CASRLSRNQPQHF.

This clonotype came up many times. This sequence joins TRBV29-1 and TRBJ2-1; TRBD2 agrees at 10 bases. Looked up from germline, CDR1 is SQVTM and CDR2 is ANQGSEA. The CDR3 covers 14 residues. Trimming took 0 bases from V and 13 from J; bases not matched to a gene: 9. The DNA of the CDR3 is TGCAGCGTTGAAGATCTTCTTACTAGCGGGACTCAGTTCTTC. As protein: CSVEDLLTSGTQFF.

The chain combines TRBV19 with TRBJ2-7; weak D call: TRBD2 (5 bases). The V gene lost 3 bases and the J gene lost 5 bases, with 14 bases spanning the gap. Germline lookup yields CDR1 LNHDA and CDR2 SQIVND (reference sequence). The CDR3 runs 14 residues. CDR3 sequence: CASSMEPYGDEQYF. The CDR3 nucleotides read TGTGCCAGTAGTATGGAACCCTACGGGGACGAGCAGTACTTC.

In the case of this clonotype: With a much larger clone just one base away, this may be a read error. The CDR3 carries no conserved terminal phenylalanine or tryptophan, so it likely arises from a read error. The chain is built from TRBV29-1 and TRBJ2-1; 12 nucleotides line up with TRBD2. With V trimmed by 6 bases and J by 8 bases, 5 bases remained unmatched. From germline, CDR1 is SQVTM and CDR2 ANQGSEA. The CDR3 extends over 13 amino acids. The CDR3 bases are TGCAGCGTGAGACTAGCGGGAGCTTATGAGCAGTTCCTC. It encodes CSVRLAGAYEQFL.

This clonotype came up a few times. This chain connects TRBV29-1 to TRBJ2-2, with no clear D. The V and J ends lost 1 base and 2 bases respectively, with 2 bases between them. The germline V gene has CDR1 SQVTM and CDR2 ANQGSEA. This CDR3 region has 12 residues. The CDR3 spells CSVEGNTGELFF. CDR3 sequence (DNA): TGCAGCGTTGAAGGTAACACCGGGGAGCTGTTTTTT.

This clonotype was detected many times. The chain recombines TRBV11-2 with TRBJ2-1; D uncertain. This CDR3 has 14 amino acids. With 5 bases removed from V and 5 bases from J, the gap between germline ends came to 13 bases. In germline, CDR1 is SGHAT, CDR2 FQNNGV. CDR3 sequence: CASSPTAEDNEQFF. In nucleotides, the CDR3 is TGTGCCAGCAGCCCTACGGCAGAGGACAATGAGCAGTTCTTC.

V gene TRBV11-2 combines with J gene TRBJ2-4; D is perhaps TRBD1 (6 bases). Germline assignment: CDR1 SGHAT and CDR2 FQNNGV. The length of the CDR3 is 19 residues. Deletions cut 0 bases from V and 0 bases from J, with 18 bases between. The CDR3 DNA follows: TGTGCCAGCAGCTTAGACCCCGGACAGTTCGCTTTAGCCAAAAACATTCAGTACTTC. This codes for CASSLDPGQFALAKNIQYF.

This chain connects TRBV7-7 to TRBJ2-1, with a weak D call TRBD2 (6 bases). CDR1 SSHAT and CDR2 FNYEAQ come from the germline V gene (reference sequence). Trimming stripped 5 bases from V and 9 bases from J, with 20 bases between. The CDR3 is 15 residues long. CDR3 loop: CASSPGGSGAVEQFF. CDR3 sequence (DNA): TGTGCCAGCAGCCCCGGGGGATCGGGAGCTGTTGAGCAGTTCTTC.

In this sample, this clonotype turned up many times. This rearrangement joins TRBV7-9 to TRBJ2-1; a possible D gene is TRBD1 (5 bases). This CDR3 has 15 residues. V was shortened by 5 bases and J by 8 bases, with 19 bases between the two germline ends. Looked up from germline, CDR1 is SEHNR and CDR2 is FQNEAQ (reference sequence). The DNA for the CDR3 is TGTGCCAGCAGCCCGCGGCAGGGCCTCGATTATGAGCAGTTCTTC. Protein: CASSPRQGLDYEQFF. Full variable domain (outside the CDR3, taken from reference TRBV7-9 and TRBJ2-1): DTGVSQNPRHKITKRGQNVTFRCDPISEHNRLYWYRQTLGQGPEFLTYFQNEAQLEKSRLLSDRFSAERPKGSFSTLEIQRTEQGDSAMYLCASSPRQGLDYEQFFGPGTRLTVL.

J is TRBJ2-7 and V is TRBV13, with D unclear. The CDR3 is 12 residues long. Germline CDR1 PRHDT, CDR2 FYEKMQ (reference sequence). V was shortened by 5 bases and J by 3 bases, with 8 bases between the two germline ends. The CDR3 DNA reads as TGTGCCAGCAGCGGTCGAAACTACGAGCAGTACGTC. It codes for CASSGRNYEQYV.

The V and J genes are TRBV9 and TRBJ2-7; the D call may be TRBD1 or TRBD2 (5 bases each). Germline lookup yields CDR1 SGDLS and CDR2 YYNGEE. The CDR3 has 11 amino acids. The CDR3 loop is CASSVEEGRRV. The CDR3 nucleotides are TGTGCCAGCAGCGTAGAAGAGGGGCGACGAGTC.

This clonotype was recorded a few times. The chain joins TRBV4-1 to TRBJ1-1; D call uncertain. The V gene's germline CDR1 is MGHRA and CDR2 YSYEKL. V lost 4 bases and J 0 bases, leaving 15 bases between the germline ends. This CDR3 region has 16 residues. The CDR3 is CASSLRGGLMNTEAFF. The CDR3 DNA sequence: TGCGCCAGCAGCCTCAGAGGTGGCCTCATGAACACTGAAGCTTTCTTT.

This clonotype was recorded many times. This chain links TRBV7-9 with TRBJ2-3, with 7 bases that match TRBD2. V lost 2 bases and J lost 2; bases outside the gene matches: 4. Germline CDR1 is SEHNR and CDR2 is FQNEAQ (reference sequence). CDR3 length: 15 residues. The CDR3 protein is CASSLSGGTTDTQYF. DNA for the CDR3: TGTGCCAGCAGCTTATCGGGGGGAACCACAGATACGCAGTATTTT.

At least ten counts were recorded for this clonotype. The junction differs from germline at one of its ends, possibly a read error. The genes are TRBV24-1 and TRBJ2-2; a weak D match, TRBD2 (6 bases). CDR3 length equals 16 residues. The germline V gene has CDR1 KGHDR and CDR2 SFDVKD. Written as DNA, the CDR3 is TGTGCCGCCAGTGACCTAGGACTAAGAAACACCGGGGAGCTGTTTTTT. This sequence encodes CAASDLGLRNTGELFF.

This clonotype was seen at least ten times. V is TRBV9 and J is TRBJ2-7; 9 nucleotides align to TRBD2. The CDR3 has 15 amino acids. Germline V gene sequence: CDR1 SGDLS, CDR2 YYNGEE. Losses at the gene ends were 4 bases for V and 4 bases for J; bases not matched to a gene: 9. The chain's CDR3 is CASSLGVAGVYEQYF. The CDR3, as DNA: TGTGCCAGCAGCTTAGGAGTAGCGGGAGTGTACGAGCAGTACTTC. Full variable domain (remainder filled in from reference TRBV9 and TRBJ2-7): DSGVTQTPKHLITATGQRVTLRCSPRSGDLSVYWYQQSLDQGLQFLIQYYNGEERAKGNILERFSAQQFPDLHSELNLSSLELGDSALYFCASSLGVAGVYEQYFGPGTRLTVT.

This clonotype was seen at least ten times. The chain employs TRBV24-1 and TRBJ2-2; 8 positions agree with TRBD1. After removal of 1 base from V and 4 bases from J, the junction contained 4 bases not matched to a gene. Germline V gene lookup returns CDR1 KGHDR and CDR2 SFDVKD. This CDR3 has 16 residues. CDR3 sequence reads: CATSDFSGQATGELFF. In nucleotides, the CDR3 is TGTGCCACCAGTGATTTCTCGGGACAGGCCACCGGGGAGCTGTTTTTT.

This clonotype was seen at least ten times. The chain carries TRBV12-3 or TRBV12-4 and TRBJ1-5, with D tentatively TRBD1 (6 bases). CDR3 length equals 14 residues. The germline V and J ends were trimmed by 3 bases and 3 bases, with 9 bases remaining between them. CDR3 DNA sequence: TGTGCCAGCAGTTTCGGACAGCCCAATCAGCCCCAGCATTTT. Protein product: CASSFGQPNQPQHF.

This rearrangement joins TRBV7-8 to TRBJ2-1; the match to TRBD1 covers 8 bases. J gave up 0 bases and V 2 bases, and 3 bases lay outside the gene matches. CDR1 SGHVS and CDR2 FQNEAQ come from the germline V gene. CDR3 size: 16 residues. The CDR3 bases are TGTGCCAGCAGCTTACCCACAGGGGGCTCCTACAATGAGCAGTTCTTC. Translated, it gives CASSLPTGGSYNEQFF.

The chain uses TRBV20-1 and TRBJ2-3; D gene uncertain. This CDR3 is built from 13 residues. V lost 3 bases, J lost 2 bases, and 9 bases lay in between. Germline assignment: CDR1 DFQATT and CDR2 SNEGSKA (reference sequence). The CDR3 DNA reads as TGCAGTGCTAGTGGAGTGGACACAGATACGCAGTATTTT. It translates to CSASGVDTDTQYF.

This clonotype appeared a few times. The J gene is TRBJ2-7, the V gene TRBV25-1; 8 positions match TRBD2. The germline gives CDR1 MGHDK, CDR2 SYGVNS. With V trimmed by 6 bases and J by 5 bases, 12 bases remained unmatched. CDR3 length: 15 residues. CDR3 region: CASSLTSGEHDEQYF. The CDR3 DNA reads as TGTGCCAGCAGCCTAACTAGCGGAGAACATGACGAGCAGTACTTC.